The 28 T cell receptor beta chains listed next were all sequenced from one sample in a study of T cell responses to AZD1222 COVID-19 vaccine. Repertoires were generated with immunoSEQ multiplex PCR, while TCRdb's copy carries only in-frame clones and drops some. The table shows nearly 110,000 clones, with about 90% occurring only once. Sequencing was performed on peripheral blood, taken 28 days after the second AZD1222 dose. The receptors shown here come from an adult who received the AZD1222 COVID-19 vaccine.

This chain's CDR3 is CAWSRVKGDQPQHF. The DNA of the CDR3 is TGTGCCTGGAGTCGCGTGAAGGGGGATCAGCCCCAGCATTTT. This chain connects TRBV30 to TRBJ1-5; perhaps TRBD1 as D (6 bases). V was clipped by 2 bases and J by 5 bases, with 13 bases between them. Germline CDR1 is GTSNPN and CDR2 is SVGIG (reference sequence). This CDR3 is 14 amino acids long. Full variable domain (remainder filled in from reference TRBV30 and TRBJ1-5): SQTIHQWPATLVQPVGSPLSLECTVEGTSNPNLYWYRQAAGRGLQLLFYSVGIGQISSEVPQNLSASRPQDRQFILSSKKLLLSDSGFYLCAWSRVKGDQPQHFGDGTRLSIL.

This chain links TRBV9 with TRBJ2-7, with a possible D match to TRBD1 (5 bases). Trimming took off 0 bases at V and 1 base at J, with 8 bases between the two ends. Looked up from germline, CDR1 is SGDLS and CDR2 is YYNGEE. The CDR3 spans 14 residues. The CDR3 spells CASSVADRSYEQYF. The CDR3 DNA is TGTGCCAGCAGCGTAGCTGACAGATCCTACGAGCAGTACTTC.

The chain joins TRBV19 to TRBJ2-6; 10 positions match TRBD2. Germline lookup yields CDR1 LNHDA and CDR2 SQIVND (reference sequence). The CDR3 spans 17 residues. V dropped 5 bases and J dropped 3; count of bases not matched to a gene: 7. CDR3 loop: CASSFLSGRRGANVLTF. Here the CDR3 DNA reads TGTGCCAGTAGTTTCCTTAGCGGGAGGCGTGGGGCCAACGTCCTGACTTTC.

The chain uses TRBV7-6 and TRBJ1-2, with D possibly TRBD1 on 6 matching bases. The CDR3 loop spans 12 amino acids. Germline values: CDR1 SGHVS, CDR2 FNYEAQ. The germline V and J ends were trimmed by 5 bases and 7 bases, with 11 bases remaining between them. The CDR3 DNA follows: TGTGCCAGCAGCCCACAGGGAGTTGGCTACACCTTC. This translates into CASSPQGVGYTF. The whole variable domain, filled in from reference TRBV7-6 and TRBJ1-2, reads GAGVSQSPRYKVTKRGQDVALRCDPISGHVSLYWYRQALGQGPEFLTYFNYEAQQDKSGLPNDRFSAERPEGSISTLTIQRTEQRDSAMYRCASSPQGVGYTFGSGTRLTVV.

This clone was picked up one time. The chain links TRBV12-3 or TRBV12-4 to TRBJ1-4, with 7 bases matching TRBD1. Trimming cost V 7 bases and J 4 bases; bases outside gene matches: 3. The CDR3 is 13 amino acids. The CDR3 is CASTPGGNEKLFF. The CDR3 DNA reads as TGTGCCAGCACCCCAGGGGGTAATGAAAAACTGTTTTTT.

V and J are TRBV11-2 and TRBJ2-1, with 10 bases aligning to TRBD1. The CDR3 is made up of 16 amino acids. Trimming removed 1 base from V and 8 bases from J; junction bases left unmatched: 8. CDR1 and CDR2 (germline): SGHAT, FQNNGV. CDR3 nucleotides: TGTGCCAGCAGCTTAGTACGGGGACAGGGGTACCATGAGCAGTTCTTC. It yields the protein CASSLVRGQGYHEQFF.

This CDR3 is CASSSSGPDEKLFF. CDR3 coding DNA: TGCGCCAGCAGCTCTTCCGGACCGGATGAAAAACTGTTTTTT. The gene calls are TRBV5-1 and TRBJ1-4; D remains ambiguous. Germline V gene sequence: CDR1 SGHRS, CDR2 YFSETQ. The CDR3 extends over 14 amino acids. V was pared by 3 bases and J by 6 bases, with 12 bases between. The variable domain in full, with the rest retrieved from reference TRBV5-1 and TRBJ1-4, is KAGVTQTPRYLIKTRGQQVTLSCSPISGHRSVSWYQQTPGQGLQFLFEYFSETQRNKGNFPGRFSGRQFSNSRSEMNVSTLELGDSALYLCASSSSGPDEKLFFGSGTQLSVL.

V and J are TRBV2 and TRBJ1-5; no definite D call. CDR3 size: 12 residues. From germline, CDR1 is SNHLY and CDR2 FYNNEI. V lost 3 bases, J lost 6 bases, and 6 bases lay in between. The CDR3 here is CASSEVGQPQHF. The DNA for the CDR3 is TGTGCCAGCAGTGAGGTGGGTCAGCCCCAGCATTTT. Full variable domain (missing parts from reference TRBV2 and TRBJ1-5): EPEVTQTPSHQVTQMGQEVILRCVPISNHLYFYWYRQILGQKVEFLVSFYNNEISEKSEIFDDQFSVERPDGSNFTLKIRSTKLEDSAMYFCASSEVGQPQHFGDGTRLSIL.

This clone was seen more than once but under ten times. The V and J genes are TRBV3-1 (or the pseudogene TRBV3-2) and TRBJ2-2; 8 bases are shared with TRBD2. The CDR3 spans 14 residues. Germline loops: CDR1 LGHDT, CDR2 YNNKEL (reference sequence). V dropped 1 base and J dropped 7; count of bases not matched to a gene: 2. CDR3 nucleotides: TGTGCCAGCAGCCAAGGGCTAGCGGGCGGGGAGCTGTTTTTT. It codes for CASSQGLAGGELFF.

The gene calls are TRBV7-2 and TRBJ1-5; D call uncertain. Deletions cut 4 bases from V and 4 bases from J, with 8 bases between. This CDR3 has 13 residues. The germline gives CDR1 SGHTA, CDR2 FQGNSA. CDR3: CASSSGPNQPQHF. In nucleotides, the CDR3 is TGTGCCAGCAGCTCCGGCCCGAATCAGCCCCAGCATTTT.

The chain recombines TRBV29-1 with TRBJ2-7; no clear D. V shed 8 bases and J shed 7 bases, with 15 bases lying between them. CDR1 SQVTM and CDR2 ANQGSEA come from the germline V gene. The CDR3 is 11 residues long. CDR3 DNA: TGCAGCACAATGAGAAGTGGGGAGCAGTACTTC. Protein: CSTMRSGEQYF.

This chain links TRBV28 with TRBJ2-7; 8 nucleotides align to TRBD1. The germline gives CDR1 MDHEN, CDR2 SYDVKM. V shed 6 bases and J 3 bases; nucleotides not matched to a gene: 4. This CDR3 has 13 amino acids. This chain's CDR3 is CASSPDRVYEQYF. The CDR3 nucleotides are TGTGCCAGCAGCCCGGACAGGGTCTACGAGCAGTACTTC.

The chain links TRBV29-1 to TRBJ1-2; D is perhaps TRBD1 (6 bases). The CDR3 runs 18 residues. Germline V gene lookup returns CDR1 SQVTM and CDR2 ANQGSEA. V was clipped by 4 bases and J by 0 bases, with 24 bases between them. The CDR3 DNA is TGCAGCGTTGTCAAACCCTCACAGGGAATGATGGCTAACTATGGCTACACCTTC. This codes for CSVVKPSQGMMANYGYTF.

The chain recombines TRBV15 with TRBJ1-5; D is unclear. V was pared by 1 base and J by 1 base, with 8 bases between. Germline CDR1 reads LNHNV; CDR2 reads YYDKDF (reference sequence). The CDR3 length is 15 residues. The CDR3 region has the DNA TGTGCCACCAGCAGAGGAGACGGCAGCAATCAGCCCCAGCATTTT. The encoded protein is CATSRGDGSNQPQHF. Full variable domain (outside the CDR3, taken from reference TRBV15 and TRBJ1-5): DAMVIQNPRYQVTQFGKPVTLSCSQTLNHNVMYWYQQKSSQAPKLLFHYYDKDFNNEADTPDNFQSRRPNTSFCFLDIRSPGLGDTAMYLCATSRGDGSNQPQHFGDGTRLSIL.

The chain recombines TRBV6-2 or TRBV6-3 with TRBJ1-5; perhaps TRBD1 as D (6 bases). From germline, CDR1 is MNHEY and CDR2 SVGEGT. The length of the CDR3 is 16 residues. The V end was cut by 4 bases, the J end by 0 bases, with 13 bases between. This chain's CDR3 is CASSSGQLYSNQPQHF. As DNA, the CDR3 is TGTGCCAGCAGTTCCGGACAGCTCTATAGCAATCAGCCCCAGCATTTT.

V usage is TRBV4-3 and J usage is TRBJ1-3, with 8 bases identical to TRBD1. The CDR3 sequence is 15 residues long. The junction had 1 base not matched to a gene; V was cut back by 3 bases and J by 0 bases. Germline CDR1 reads LGHNA; CDR2 reads YSLEER. The CDR3: CASSHDRGSGNTIYF. CDR3 in DNA: TGCGCCAGCAGCCACGACAGGGGCTCTGGAAACACCATATATTTT.

DNA of the CDR3: TGTGCCAGCTCACCAACGGCTAGCGGGGGGGCAGATACGCAGTATTTT. Amino acids: CASSPTASGGADTQYF. This chain links TRBV18 with TRBJ2-3; TRBD2 matches 12 bases. This CDR3 has 16 residues. Germline CDR1 reads KGHSH; CDR2 reads LQKENI. The V gene end was trimmed by 2 bases and the J gene end by 4 bases; junction bases not matched to a gene: 4.

The genes are TRBV6-5 and TRBJ1-1, with D perhaps matching TRBD1 (6 bases). This CDR3 comprises 13 residues. Germline CDR1 reads MNHEY; CDR2 reads SVGAGI. Deletions cut 6 bases from V and 0 bases from J, with 8 bases between. As DNA, the CDR3 is TGTGCCAGCAGGGACAGCCTGAACACTGAAGCTTTCTTT. It encodes CASRDSLNTEAFF.

V usage is TRBV9 and J usage is TRBJ1-4; 8 bases line up with TRBD1. Per germline, CDR1 SGDLS and CDR2 YYNGEE. The CDR3 runs to 15 residues. J was trimmed by 4 bases and V by 4 bases; bases with no gene match: 6. CDR3 region: CASSIGTGVNEKLFF. CDR3 sequence (DNA): TGTGCCAGCAGCATAGGGACAGGCGTTAATGAAAAACTGTTTTTT.

V is TRBV9 and J is TRBJ2-7; 8 bases agree with TRBD2. V lost 3 bases, J lost 5 bases, and 4 bases stayed unmatched. The CDR3 runs to 13 residues. Germline V CDR1 and CDR2: SGDLS, YYNGEE. The CDR3 spells CASSAGTRNEQYF. The CDR3 region has the DNA TGTGCCAGCAGCGCCGGGACTAGAAACGAGCAGTACTTC. Variable domain in full (rest from reference TRBV9 and TRBJ2-7): DSGVTQTPKHLITATGQRVTLRCSPRSGDLSVYWYQQSLDQGLQFLIQYYNGEERAKGNILERFSAQQFPDLHSELNLSSLELGDSALYFCASSAGTRNEQYFGPGTRLTVT.

The chain is built from TRBV7-2 and TRBJ2-7; TRBD1 agrees at 7 bases. Germline assignment: CDR1 SGHTA and CDR2 FQGNSA. The CDR3 length is 14 residues. Trimming cost V 3 bases and J 0 bases; bases outside gene matches: 2. The CDR3 region has the DNA TGTGCCAGCAGCTTTTCAGGGGGCTCCTACGAGCAGTACTTC. Translating it yields CASSFSGGSYEQYF.

The chain recombines TRBV5-4 with TRBJ2-3; D gene ambiguous. Germline V lookup: CDR1 SGHNT, CDR2 YYREEE (reference sequence). V dropped 0 bases and J dropped 0 bases, with 8 bases sitting between them. The CDR3 sequence is 15 residues long. The CDR3 spells CASSLGGRSTDTQYF. The CDR3 nucleotides are TGTGCCAGCAGCTTGGGGGGTCGGAGCACAGATACGCAGTATTTT.

The chain recombines TRBV4-2 with TRBJ2-1, with 11 bases aligning to TRBD2. The ends lost 0 bases at V and 3 bases at J; junction bases unmatched: 7. From germline, CDR1 is LGHNA and CDR2 YNFKEQ. The CDR3 length is 18 residues. CDR3 sequence reads: CASSQDIAGGPFYNEQFF. The DNA for the CDR3 is TGTGCCAGCAGCCAAGATATAGCGGGGGGGCCTTTCTACAATGAGCAGTTCTTC.

CDR3 in amino acids: CASSYLPRGLGSGNTIYF. CDR3 DNA: TGCGCCAGCAGCTACTTACCTAGGGGGCTTGGCTCTGGAAACACCATATATTTT. The chain couples TRBV5-1 to TRBJ1-3; 7 bases map to TRBD1. Trimming cost V 3 bases and J 0 bases; bases outside gene matches: 12. CDR1 is SGHRS and CDR2 is YFSETQ in the germline V gene. The CDR3 is 18 residues long.

J is TRBJ1-2 and V is TRBV20-1, with TRBD1 as a possible D gene (5 bases). The CDR3 runs 10 residues. The germline V and J ends were trimmed by 6 bases and 3 bases, with 5 bases remaining between them. Germline values: CDR1 DFQATT, CDR2 SNEGSKA (reference sequence). The CDR3 DNA follows: TGCAGTGCAGGGGACTATGGCTACACCTTC. Its protein is CSAGDYGYTF.

The chain combines TRBV5-6 with TRBJ2-7; 7 nucleotides agree with TRBD1. CDR1 is SGHDT, CDR2 YYEEEE, per germline. This CDR3 comprises 15 residues. With V trimmed by 0 bases and J by 3 bases, 6 bases remained unmatched. The CDR3 DNA reads as TGTGCCAGCAGCTTGGCGGACAGGTATGGCTACGAGCAGTACTTC. Its protein is CASSLADRYGYEQYF.

This clone showed up just once. The rearrangement uses TRBV30 and TRBJ2-7; 7 bases match TRBD1. The germline V gene encodes CDR1 GTSNPN and CDR2 SVGIG (reference sequence). This CDR3 spans 15 amino acids. V gave up 4 bases and J gave up 1 base; unmatched junction bases: 10. CDR3 in DNA: TGTGCCTGGACCCCCCTTGGGGACAGATCCTACGAGCAGTACTTC. The encoded protein is CAWTPLGDRSYEQYF.

The chain carries TRBV7-9 and TRBJ1-1; possibly TRBD1 for D (6 bases). The V and J ends lost 6 bases and 1 base respectively, with 12 bases between them. Germline CDR1 is SEHNR and CDR2 is FQNEAQ (reference sequence). This CDR3 spans 14 amino acids. The CDR3 DNA reads TGTGCCAGCAGACGACAGGAGTCGAACACTGAAGCTTTCTTT. This translates into CASRRQESNTEAFF.